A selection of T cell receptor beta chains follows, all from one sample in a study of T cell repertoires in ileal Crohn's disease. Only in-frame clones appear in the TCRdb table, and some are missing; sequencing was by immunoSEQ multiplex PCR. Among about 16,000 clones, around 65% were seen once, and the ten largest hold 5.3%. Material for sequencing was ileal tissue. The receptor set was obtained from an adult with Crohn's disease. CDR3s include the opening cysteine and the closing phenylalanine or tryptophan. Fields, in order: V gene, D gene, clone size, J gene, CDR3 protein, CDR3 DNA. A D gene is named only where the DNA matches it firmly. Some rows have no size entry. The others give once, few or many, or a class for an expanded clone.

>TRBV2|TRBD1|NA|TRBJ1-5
CASTGGRSNQPQHF
TGTGCCAGCACAGGGGGCCGCAGCAATCAGCCCCAGCATTTT
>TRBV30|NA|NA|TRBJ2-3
CAWIPGNTQYF
TGTGCCTGGATTCCAGGAAATACGCAGTATTTT
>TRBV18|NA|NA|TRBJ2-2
CASSPFAQGANTGELFF
TGTGCCAGCTCACCATTCGCTCAGGGCGCGAACACCGGGGAGCTGTTTTTT
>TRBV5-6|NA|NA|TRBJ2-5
CASSLRVASRETQYF
TGTGCCAGCAGCTTGAGGGTGGCTAGCAGGGAGACCCAGTACTTC
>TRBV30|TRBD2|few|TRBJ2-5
CAWSVGGGLETQYF
TGTGCCTGGAGTGTCGGGGGAGGGTTGGAGACCCAGTACTTC
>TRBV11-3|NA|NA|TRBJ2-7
CASSLTASVYEQYF
TGTGCCAGCAGCTTAACGGCTAGCGTCTACGAGCAGTACTTC
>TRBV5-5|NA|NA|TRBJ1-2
CASSLAGMDYGYTF
TGTGCCAGCAGCTTGGCGGGGATGGACTATGGCTACACCTTC
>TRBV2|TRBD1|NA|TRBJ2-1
CASSPGQGRDEQFF
TGTGCCAGCAGTCCGGGACAGGGTAGGGATGAGCAGTTCTTC
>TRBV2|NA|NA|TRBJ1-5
CASNPLTGRNQPQHF
TGTGCCAGCAATCCACTAACAGGGCGCAATCAGCCCCAGCATTTT
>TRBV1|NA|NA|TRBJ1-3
CTSSQAGQSSGNTIYF
TGCACCAGCAGCCAAGCGGGACAGAGTTCTGGAAACACCATATATTTT
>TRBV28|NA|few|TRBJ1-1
CASSLGARGGTEAFF
TGTGCCAGCAGTTTAGGGGCCAGGGGCGGGACTGAAGCTTTCTTT
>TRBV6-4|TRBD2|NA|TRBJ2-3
CASSDAGGAGTDTQYF
TGTGCCAGCAGCGACGCCGGGGGGGCCGGGACAGATACGCAGTATTTT
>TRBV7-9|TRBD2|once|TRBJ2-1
CASSPRAGIYNEQFF
TGTGCCAGCAGCCCTAGAGCGGGGATTTACAATGAGCAGTTCTTC
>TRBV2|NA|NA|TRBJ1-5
CASSERLENQPQHF
TGTGCCAGCAGTGAAAGACTGGAGAATCAGCCCCAGCATTTT
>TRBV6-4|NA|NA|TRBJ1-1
CASSDSIVARKEAFF
TGTGCCAGCAGTGACTCGATTGTCGCGCGGAAAGAAGCTTTCTTT
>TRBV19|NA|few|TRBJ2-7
CASSNPGGSREQYF
TGTGCCAGTAGTAACCCCGGAGGGAGCCGCGAGCAGTACTTC
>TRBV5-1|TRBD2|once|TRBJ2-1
CASSLRLAGTNEQFF
TGCGCCAGCAGCTTGAGGCTAGCGGGGACCAATGAGCAGTTCTTC
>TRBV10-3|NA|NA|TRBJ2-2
CAIRDSYTGELFF
TGTGCCATCAGAGACAGTTACACCGGGGAGCTGTTTTTT
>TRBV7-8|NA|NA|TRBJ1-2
CASSLGRQEGYTF
TGTGCCAGCAGCTTAGGTCGACAGGAAGGCTACACCTTC
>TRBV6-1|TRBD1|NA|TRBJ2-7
CASKSGQGLSYEQYF
TGTGCCAGCAAATCGGGACAGGGCCTATCCTACGAGCAGTACTTC
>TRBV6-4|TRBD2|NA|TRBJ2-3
CASSGIAGGPDTQYF
TGTGCCAGCAGTGGGATAGCGGGAGGGCCAGATACGCAGTATTTT
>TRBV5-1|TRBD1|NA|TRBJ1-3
CASSLPGTGGSGNTIYF
TGCGCCAGCAGCTTGCCCGGGACAGGGGGCTCTGGAAACACCATATATTTT
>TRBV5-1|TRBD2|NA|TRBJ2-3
CASSLGLAGVSTDTQYF
TGCGCCAGCAGCTTGGGGCTAGCGGGTGTCTCCACAGATACGCAGTATTTT
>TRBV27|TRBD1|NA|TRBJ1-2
CATAPGQNYGYTF
TGTGCCACCGCTCCGGGACAGAACTATGGCTACACCTTC
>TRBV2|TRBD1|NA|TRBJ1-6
CASSVNRGNVGSPLHF
TGTGCCAGCAGTGTAAACAGGGGAAACGTAGGCTCACCCCTCCACTTT
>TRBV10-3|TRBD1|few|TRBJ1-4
CAISASQGAPEKLFF
TGTGCCATCAGCGCATCACAGGGGGCGCCGGAAAAACTGTTTTTT
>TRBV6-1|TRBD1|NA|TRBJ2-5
CASSEATGGSETQYF
TGTGCCAGCAGTGAAGCGACAGGGGGCTCGGAGACCCAGTACTTC
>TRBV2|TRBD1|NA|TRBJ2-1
CASRRDRGGYNEQFF
TGTGCCAGCAGACGCGACAGGGGAGGATACAATGAGCAGTTCTTC
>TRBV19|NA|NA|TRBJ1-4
CASRNPTGFEKLFF
TGTGCCAGTAGAAACCCGACAGGTTTTGAAAAACTGTTTTTT
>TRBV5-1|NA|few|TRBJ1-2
CASSWGPLGAIGYGYTF
TGCGCCAGCAGCTGGGGGCCGTTGGGGGCCATAGGCTATGGCTACACCTTC
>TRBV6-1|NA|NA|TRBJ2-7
CASSEKSGRDYEQYF
TGTGCCAGCAGTGAAAAATCGGGCAGGGACTACGAGCAGTACTTC
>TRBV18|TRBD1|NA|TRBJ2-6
CASSPATGSSGANVLTF
TGTGCCAGCTCTCCGGCGACAGGGAGCTCTGGGGCCAACGTCCTGACTTTC
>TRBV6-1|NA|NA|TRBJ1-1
CASSRDYTNTEAFF
TGTGCCAGCAGCCGGGACTACACGAACACTGAAGCTTTCTTT
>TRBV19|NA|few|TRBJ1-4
CASSTLLTTGLNEKLFF
TGTGCCAGTAGTACCCTACTAACGACAGGTCTTAATGAAAAACTGTTTTTT
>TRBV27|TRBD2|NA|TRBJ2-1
CASSSLTSGGITEQFF
TGTGCCAGCAGTTCGCTGACTAGCGGGGGGATAACTGAGCAGTTCTTC
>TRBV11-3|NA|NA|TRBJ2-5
CASSSGSETQYF
TGTGCCAGCAGCTCCGGGAGTGAGACCCAGTACTTC
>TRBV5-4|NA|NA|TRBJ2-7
CASSLADTPYYEQYF
TGTGCCAGCAGCTTGGCGGACACGCCATACTACGAGCAGTACTTC